This entry lists 27 T cell receptor beta chains sequenced from one sample in a study of identical twins. TCRdb independently ran MiXCR on the 5' RACE reads; one entry per CDR3 protein. Among 550,000 to 700,000 distinct CDR3 sequences listed, 21% were seen once. Separately, the same data were catalogued under a study of T cells expressing NK-cell markers.

What was sequenced was PBMCs. These receptors were obtained from a woman in her late teens or twenties in good health.

This clonotype appeared many times. The CDR3 is CSASRTSGRNPNIQYF. The CDR3 nucleotides read TGCAGTGCTAGCCGGACTAGCGGGAGGAATCCAAACATTCAGTACTTC. V is TRBV20-1 and J is TRBJ2-4; 14 bases are a match to TRBD2. The CDR3 spans 16 residues. The V and J ends lost 3 bases and 6 bases, in that order; junction bases with no gene match: 7. Per the germline V gene, CDR1 is DFQATT and CDR2 is SNEGSKA (reference sequence).

This chain connects TRBV10-3 to TRBJ2-5; D might be TRBD2 (6 bases). V was clipped by 8 bases and J by 1 base, with 20 bases between them. The CDR3 loop spans 16 amino acids. Germline loops: CDR1 ENHRY, CDR2 SYGVKD. Here the CDR3 DNA reads TGTGCCATCTCCCTGCGGGGTAGCGGCCGCCAAGAGACCCAGTACTTC. Translating gives CAISLRGSGRQETQYF.

This clonotype was counted at least ten times. This rearrangement joins TRBV5-1 to TRBJ2-7; 9 nucleotides line up with TRBD1. This CDR3 has 14 amino acids. The J segment lost 3 bases and the V segment lost 3 bases, leaving 4 bases of the junction unmatched. CDR1 and CDR2 from the germline V gene are SGHRS and YFSETQ. The CDR3 reads CASSSDRGDYEQYF. The DNA of the CDR3 is TGCGCCAGCAGCTCGGACAGGGGCGACTACGAGCAGTACTTC.

This clonotype was observed a handful of times. The genes are TRBV20-1 and TRBJ1-1; D is undetermined. This CDR3 region has 12 residues. Deletions cut 6 bases from V and 2 bases from J, with 10 bases between. CDR1 is DFQATT, CDR2 SNEGSKA, per germline (reference sequence). The CDR3 coding sequence is TGCAGTGCAAACCGGGGAAACACTGAAGCTTTCTTT. This translates into CSANRGNTEAFF.

The chain combines TRBV5-1 with TRBJ2-7; 8 bases match TRBD1. V was pared by 7 bases and J by 4 bases, with 4 bases of the junction left unmatched. The CDR3 is made up of 12 amino acids. CDR1 is SGHRS, CDR2 YFSETQ, per germline. CDR3 protein: CASSNRGYEQYF. The CDR3 DNA sequence: TGCGCCAGCTCAAACAGGGGGTACGAGCAGTACTTC.

This clonotype was seen a few times. This chain joins TRBV29-1 and TRBJ1-5, with TRBD1 identical over 11 bases. The CDR3 is made up of 14 amino acids. V lost 6 bases and J lost 7; bases outside the gene matches: 8. Germline CDR1 and CDR2: SQVTM and ANQGSEA. DNA of the CDR3: TGCAGCGTCTCCGGGACAGGGGGAGACCAGCCCCAGCATTTT. Translation gives CSVSGTGGDQPQHF.

This clonotype has a handful of counts. The CDR3 bases are TGTGCCAGCAGCTCCTTCCTGGGAGAGACCCAGTACTTC. Protein sequence: CASSSFLGETQYF. The rearrangement uses TRBV5-6 and TRBJ2-5, with D hard to call. Germline loops: CDR1 SGHDT, CDR2 YYEEEE. The CDR3 spans 13 residues. V lost 3 bases to trimming and J lost 4 bases, with 10 bases between them.

This clonotype was detected a few times. The J gene is TRBJ2-7, the V gene TRBV29-1, with a tentative D call TRBD1 (5 bases). Trimming removed 7 bases at V and 3 bases at J, with 13 bases between. Germline lookup yields CDR1 SQVTM and CDR2 ANQGSEA. The CDR3 has 12 residues. CDR3: CSASTDFYEQYF. CDR3 sequence (DNA): TGCAGCGCCTCGACAGACTTCTACGAGCAGTACTTC.

This clonotype was seen many times. The chain employs TRBV12-3 or TRBV12-4 and TRBJ2-7, with TRBD2 identical over 9 bases. This CDR3 is built from 15 residues. Germline trimming cut 3 bases from V and 0 bases from J; bases unmatched to any gene: 3. The CDR3 protein is CASSLGTSSSYEQYF. DNA for the CDR3: TGTGCCAGCAGTTTGGGGACTAGCAGCTCCTACGAGCAGTACTTC.

This clonotype was observed a handful of times. The gene calls are TRBV7-9 and TRBJ2-3, with D perhaps TRBD1 or TRBD2 (5 bases each). The V gene's germline CDR1 is SEHNR and CDR2 FQNEAQ (reference sequence). Trimming shortened V by 2 bases and J by 4 bases, and 13 bases separated the two germline ends. This CDR3 comprises 15 residues. The CDR3 loop is CASSLRVGVADTQYF. In nucleotides, the CDR3 is TGTGCCAGCAGCTTAAGGGTGGGGGTCGCAGATACGCAGTATTTT.

V usage is TRBV12-3 or TRBV12-4 and J usage is TRBJ2-1, with TRBD1 matching 7 bases. The CDR3 runs to 13 residues. The V and J ends lost 7 bases and 6 bases, in that order; junction bases with no gene match: 6. CDR3 amino acids: CASTRSGGNEQFF. CDR3 nucleotides: TGTGCCAGCACCCGGTCAGGGGGCAATGAGCAGTTCTTC.

This clonotype was counted at least ten times. V is TRBV12-3 or TRBV12-4 and J is TRBJ2-4, with D possibly TRBD2 on 6 matching bases. CDR3 length: 14 residues. V gave up 6 bases and J gave up 8 bases, with 17 bases separating them. As DNA, the CDR3 is TGTGCCAGCAGGCCGGGACTGTGGGGTGACATTCAGTACTTC. Translated, it gives CASRPGLWGDIQYF.

The chain recombines TRBV6-1 with TRBJ1-5; 7 positions match TRBD1. Germline V gives CDR1 MNHNS, CDR2 SASEGT. CDR3 length: 15 residues. Unmatched junction bases numbered 9, after V lost 5 bases and J lost 5 bases. CDR3 amino acids: CASSPLGTAYQPQHF. The CDR3 DNA reads as TGTGCCAGCAGTCCCCTTGGGACAGCCTATCAGCCCCAGCATTTT.

The CDR3 protein is CATSSPWGNPNEQFF. The CDR3 DNA sequence: TGTGCCACCAGCTCCCCGTGGGGCAACCCCAATGAGCAGTTCTTC. The chain uses TRBV15 and TRBJ2-1; weak D call: TRBD1 (5 bases). In germline, CDR1 is LNHNV, CDR2 YYDKDF (reference sequence). This CDR3 has 15 residues. The V and J ends lost 5 bases and 6 bases respectively, with 17 bases between them. Based on the CDR3 plus reference TRBV15 and TRBJ2-1, the full variable domain is DAMVIQNPRYQVTQFGKPVTLSCSQTLNHNVMYWYQQKSSQAPKLLFHYYDKDFNNEADTPDNFQSRRPNTSFCFLDIRSPGLGDTAMYLCATSSPWGNPNEQFFGPGTRLTVL.

This clonotype was recorded a few times. The V gene is TRBV20-1, the J gene TRBJ2-3; D not resolved. V was pared by 4 bases and J by 1 base, with 6 bases between. Per germline, CDR1 DFQATT and CDR2 SNEGSKA (reference sequence). CDR3 length equals 12 residues. The CDR3 DNA reads as TGCAGTGCTATCGACGGCACAGATACGCAGTATTTT. Its protein is CSAIDGTDTQYF.

The chain uses TRBV6-5 and TRBJ2-7, with 7 bases matching TRBD2. With V trimmed by 4 bases and J by 6 bases, 9 bases remained unmatched. The germline V gene encodes CDR1 MNHEY and CDR2 SVGAGI. The CDR3 totals 14 residues. CDR3 nucleotide sequence: TGTGCCAGCAGTTCCCGGGAGCGGGGTCGCGAGCAGTACTTC. Amino acid sequence: CASSSRERGREQYF.

This clonotype was counted only a few times. V usage is TRBV12-3 or TRBV12-4 and J usage is TRBJ2-1, with a weak D call TRBD2 (6 bases). This CDR3 has 17 amino acids. The germline V and J ends were trimmed by 5 bases and 4 bases, with 21 bases remaining between them. CDR3 protein: CASSPSYPAGPYNEQFF. In DNA form, the CDR3 reads TGTGCCAGCAGTCCCTCCTATCCGGCGGGGCCTTACAATGAGCAGTTCTTC.

The sample holds a few counts of this clonotype. The chain employs TRBV20-1 and TRBJ1-1; unclear D gene. The CDR3 has 13 amino acids. The V and J ends lost 5 bases and 2 bases respectively, with 12 bases between them. CDR1 DFQATT and CDR2 SNEGSKA come from the germline V gene (reference sequence). CDR3 sequence reads: CSAPTVGNTEAFF. CDR3 DNA: TGCAGTGCTCCCACAGTGGGAAACACTGAAGCTTTCTTT.

This clonotype was seen a few times. This chain connects TRBV24-1 to TRBJ2-3; D not certain. The CDR3 spans 13 residues. V was trimmed by 9 bases and J by 1 base, leaving 10 bases between them. CDR1 and CDR2 (germline): KGHDR, SFDVKD. CDR3 amino acids: CATSTPRTDTQYF. In DNA form, the CDR3 reads TGTGCCACCTCCACCCCGCGCACAGATACGCAGTATTTT.

About this clonotype: The junction does not match germline at one end; this may be a read error. The rearrangement uses TRBV11-1 and TRBJ2-2; perhaps TRBD2 as D (5 bases). CDR3 length: 16 residues. Per germline, CDR1 SGHAT and CDR2 FQDESV (reference sequence). The CDR3 DNA reads TGTGCCAGCAGCTTAGGTCGGGTAGCGCTCACCAGGGAGCTGTTTTTT. This codes for CASSLGRVALTRELFF.

The V call is TRBV7-2, the J call TRBJ1-4; D gene unclear. Trimming pared 4 bases from V and 0 bases from J, leaving 3 bases between. The V gene's germline CDR1 is SGHTA and CDR2 FQGNSA. This CDR3 comprises 13 residues. CDR3 loop: CASSYATNEKLFF. The CDR3 DNA reads as TGTGCCAGCAGCTATGCAACTAATGAAAAACTGTTTTTT.

The CDR3 reads CASSAYMTNGELFF. CDR3 in DNA: TGTGCCAGTAGTGCCTATATGACCAACGGGGAGCTGTTTTTT. The rearrangement uses TRBV19 and TRBJ2-2; D uncertain. The germline gives CDR1 LNHDA, CDR2 SQIVND (reference sequence). CDR3 length: 14 residues. The germline V and J ends were trimmed by 5 bases and 7 bases, with 14 bases remaining between them.

The J gene is TRBJ2-1, the V gene TRBV2, with a possible D match to TRBD2 (5 bases). This CDR3 is built from 12 residues. The ends were cut back, 6 bases at V and 5 bases at J, with 8 bases in the middle. Germline V gives CDR1 SNHLY, CDR2 FYNNEI. CDR3 loop: CASRADDNEQFF. The CDR3, as DNA: TGTGCCAGCAGAGCGGACGACAATGAGCAGTTCTTC.

This clonotype was seen a handful of times. V usage is TRBV7-2 and J usage is TRBJ2-3, with D perhaps TRBD2 (5 bases). V was shortened by 4 bases and J by 1 base, with 12 bases between the two germline ends. Germline CDR1 is SGHTA and CDR2 is FQGNSA. The CDR3 has 15 amino acids. The CDR3 sequence: CASSSLGLGTDTQYF. In DNA, the CDR3 is TGTGCCAGCAGCTCGCTAGGACTGGGCACAGATACGCAGTATTTT.

The DNA for the CDR3 is TGCAGTGCTAGCTTGGGCCAGAATGAGCAGTTCTTC. Translating gives CSASLGQNEQFF. The V gene is TRBV20-1, the J gene TRBJ2-1, with D unclear. The CDR3 is made up of 12 amino acids. The germline V and J ends were trimmed by 3 bases and 7 bases, with 10 bases remaining between them. Germline CDR1 reads DFQATT; CDR2 reads SNEGSKA (reference sequence).

This clonotype was seen a few times. V usage is TRBV20-1 and J usage is TRBJ2-7; 9 bases align to TRBD2. V lost 6 bases and J lost 2; bases outside the gene matches: 5. The germline V gene encodes CDR1 DFQATT and CDR2 SNEGSKA (reference sequence). This CDR3 comprises 13 residues. CDR3 protein: CSASRLAAYEQYF. As DNA, the CDR3 is TGCAGTGCGTCGCGACTAGCGGCCTACGAGCAGTACTTC.

V is TRBV20-1 and J is TRBJ1-1; D gene unclear. V shed 3 bases and J shed 7 bases, with 15 bases lying between them. The CDR3 extends over 13 amino acids. Germline assignment: CDR1 DFQATT and CDR2 SNEGSKA (reference sequence). CDR3 sequence: CSASRVERSEAFF. CDR3 nucleotides: TGCAGTGCTAGTCGTGTGGAGAGGAGTGAAGCTTTCTTT.